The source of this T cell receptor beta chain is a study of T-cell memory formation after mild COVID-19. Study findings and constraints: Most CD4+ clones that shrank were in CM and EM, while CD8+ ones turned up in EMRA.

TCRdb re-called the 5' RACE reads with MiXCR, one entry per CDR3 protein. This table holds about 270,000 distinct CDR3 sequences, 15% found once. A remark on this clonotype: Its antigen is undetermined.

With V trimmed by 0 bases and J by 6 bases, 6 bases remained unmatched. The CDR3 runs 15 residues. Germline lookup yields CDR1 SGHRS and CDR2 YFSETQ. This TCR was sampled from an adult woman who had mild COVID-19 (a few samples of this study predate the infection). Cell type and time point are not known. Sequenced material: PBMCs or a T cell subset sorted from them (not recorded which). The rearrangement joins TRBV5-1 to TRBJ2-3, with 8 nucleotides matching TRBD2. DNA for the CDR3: TGCGCCAGCAGCTTGGCGGTAGCGGGATCCGATACGCAGTATTTT. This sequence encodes CASSLAVAGSDTQYF.